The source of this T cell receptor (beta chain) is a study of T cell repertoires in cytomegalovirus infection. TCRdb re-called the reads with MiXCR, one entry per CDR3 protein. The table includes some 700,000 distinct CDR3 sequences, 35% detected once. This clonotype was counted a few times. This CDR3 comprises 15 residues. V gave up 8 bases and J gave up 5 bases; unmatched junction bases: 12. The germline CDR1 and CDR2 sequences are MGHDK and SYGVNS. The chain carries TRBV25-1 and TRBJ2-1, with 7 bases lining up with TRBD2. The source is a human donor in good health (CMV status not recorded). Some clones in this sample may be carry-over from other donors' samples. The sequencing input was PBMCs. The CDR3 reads CASRGDPPLDNEQFF. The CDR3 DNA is TGTGCCAGCCGGGGGGATCCCCCCCTAGACAATGAGCAGTTCTTC.